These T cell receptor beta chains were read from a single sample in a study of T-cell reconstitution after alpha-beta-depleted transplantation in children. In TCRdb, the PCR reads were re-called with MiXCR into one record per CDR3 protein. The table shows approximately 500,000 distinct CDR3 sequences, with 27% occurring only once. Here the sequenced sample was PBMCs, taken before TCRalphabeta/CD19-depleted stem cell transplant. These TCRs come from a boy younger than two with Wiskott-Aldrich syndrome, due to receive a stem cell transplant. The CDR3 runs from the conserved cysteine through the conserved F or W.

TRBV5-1 CASSFASGSREDTQYF
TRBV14 CASSYAASGYPFWIEQFF
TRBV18 CASSPGAARETQYF
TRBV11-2 CASSLMTDHMAAAYEQFF
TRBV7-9 CASRSTGIINEKLFF
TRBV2 CASSSGGRGNQPQHF
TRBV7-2 CASSLWWTGDQPQHF
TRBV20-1 CSARDYTNTDTQYF
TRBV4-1 CASSQLITGNTEAFF
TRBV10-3 CAIRQTDTQYF
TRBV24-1 CATSDPERDQFF
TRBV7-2 CASSFTAGAGELFF
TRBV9 CASSDSGSTDTQYF
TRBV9 CASTPTDRQWGSRDTQYF
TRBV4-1 CASSQVYLLAGERGYEQYF
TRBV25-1 CASSGVGPSTGANVLTF
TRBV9 CASSVLAGRNTGELFF
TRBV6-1 CASSPYRGGTEAFF
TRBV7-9 CASSLTGQGFDYGYTF
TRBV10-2 CASSARSPGTMNTEAFF
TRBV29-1 CSVEDKVPGNTIYF
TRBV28 CASSPLGQGVSQPQHF